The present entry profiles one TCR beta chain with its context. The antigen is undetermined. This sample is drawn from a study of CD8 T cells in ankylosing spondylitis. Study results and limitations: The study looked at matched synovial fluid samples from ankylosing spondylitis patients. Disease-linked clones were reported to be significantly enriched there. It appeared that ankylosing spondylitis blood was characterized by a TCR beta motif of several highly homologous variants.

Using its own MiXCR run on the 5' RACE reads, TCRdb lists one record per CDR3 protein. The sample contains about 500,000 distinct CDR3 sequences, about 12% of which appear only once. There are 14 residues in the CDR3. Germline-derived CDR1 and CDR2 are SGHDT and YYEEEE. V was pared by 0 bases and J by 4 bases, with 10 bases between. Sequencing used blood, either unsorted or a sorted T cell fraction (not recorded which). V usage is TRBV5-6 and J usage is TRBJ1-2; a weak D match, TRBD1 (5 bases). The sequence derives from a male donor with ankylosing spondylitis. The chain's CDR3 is CASSLVGGTYGYTF. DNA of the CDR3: TGTGCCAGCAGCTTGGTGGGGGGTACCTATGGCTACACCTTC.